The 27 T cell receptor beta chains listed next were all sequenced from one sample in a study of blood T cell repertoires in COVID-19. Profiling relied on immunoSEQ multiplex PCR, and the TCRdb table lists in-frame clones only, not all of them. The table lists hundreds of thousands of clones, around nine tenths of them singletons. The source material was PBMCs or T cells enriched from blood (not recorded which). The receptors originated from a woman aged 40 to 49 who had recovered from COVID-19.

CDR3 residues: CATLQGARYF. Written as DNA, the CDR3 is TGTGCCACCCTCCAGGGGGCACGGTACTTC. This chain joins TRBV28 and TRBJ2-5, with 8 nucleotides matching TRBD1. J was trimmed by 13 bases and V by 10 bases; bases with no gene match: 8. The CDR3 runs to 10 residues. Germline CDR1 and CDR2: MDHEN and SYDVKM. Based on the CDR3 plus reference TRBV28 and TRBJ2-5, the full variable domain is DVKVTQSSRYLVKRTGEKVFLECVQDMDHENMFWYRQDPGLGLRLIYFSYDVKMKEKGDIPEGYSVSREKKERFSLILESASTNQTSMYLCATLQGARYFGPGTRLLVL.

This clone turned up a few times. The chain uses TRBV27 and TRBJ2-4, with D perhaps TRBD1 (6 bases). Trimming shortened V by 3 bases and J by 5 bases, and 11 bases separated the two germline ends. This CDR3 spans 14 amino acids. Germline CDR1 MNHEY, CDR2 SMNVEV (reference sequence). CDR3 amino acids: CASSFWAGENIQYF. For the CDR3, the DNA is TGTGCCAGCAGTTTTTGGGCAGGGGAAAACATTCAGTACTTC.

This clone was counted a few times. This chain links TRBV6-2 or TRBV6-3 with TRBJ2-1, with D perhaps TRBD2 (7 bases). The CDR3 consists of 14 residues. V lost 5 bases to trimming and J lost 4 bases, with 12 bases between them. Germline CDR1 and CDR2: MNHEY and SVGEGT. As DNA, the CDR3 is TGTGCCAGCAGTCACAGCGGGACATACAATGAGCAGTTCTTC. Amino acids: CASSHSGTYNEQFF.

CDR3 loop: CASSQDSGRAYEQYF. Here the CDR3 DNA reads TGCGCCAGCAGCCAAGATAGCGGGAGGGCCTACGAGCAGTACTTC. V is TRBV4-1 and J is TRBJ2-7; 11 bases are a match to TRBD2. Per germline, CDR1 MGHRA and CDR2 YSYEKL. V dropped 0 bases and J dropped 2; count of bases not matched to a gene: 0. The CDR3 sequence is 15 residues long.

The DNA of the CDR3 is TGTGCCAGTAGTATCTCCGCTGGGAGCTCCTATAATTCACCCCTCCACTTT. Its protein is CASSISAGSSYNSPLHF. This chain joins TRBV19 and TRBJ1-6; D is undetermined. This CDR3 comprises 17 residues. V lost 3 bases and J lost 0, with 12 bases in between. CDR1 and CDR2 from the germline V gene are LNHDA and SQIVND (reference sequence).

The rearrangement links TRBV2 to TRBJ1-3; maybe TRBD1 (6 bases). Germline V gene lookup returns CDR1 SNHLY and CDR2 FYNNEI. This CDR3 region has 14 residues. The V end lost 6 bases, the J end lost 2 bases, and 11 bases lay between the germline ends. The CDR3 loop is CASRENRAGNTIYF. CDR3 coding DNA: TGTGCCAGCAGGGAAAACAGGGCTGGAAACACCATATATTTT.

The V gene is TRBV29-1, the J gene TRBJ2-5, with 10 bases matching TRBD2. The CDR3 runs 16 residues. J was trimmed by 5 bases and V by 6 bases; bases with no gene match: 15. CDR1 and CDR2 (germline): SQVTM, ANQGSEA. This CDR3 reads CSVRGGTSEWGETQYF. CDR3 DNA: TGCAGCGTCCGGGGCGGGACTAGCGAATGGGGGGAGACCCAGTACTTC.

The chain is built from TRBV18 and TRBJ1-1, with 7 bases matching TRBD1. The germline V gene has CDR1 KGHSH and CDR2 LQKENI. This CDR3 contains 13 residues. V gave up 10 bases and J gave up 1 base; unmatched junction bases: 6. CDR3 nucleotide sequence: TGTGCCAACCGACAGGGCGGGAACACTGAAGCTTTCTTT. Translating it yields CANRQGGNTEAFF.

The chain recombines TRBV11-3 with TRBJ2-3, with 9 nucleotides matching TRBD2. CDR3 length: 17 residues. J was trimmed by 5 bases and V by 5 bases; bases with no gene match: 14. Germline V gives CDR1 SGHNT, CDR2 YENEEA. CDR3 nucleotides: TGTGCCAGCAGCCCACACCGGACTAGCGCTGGGGAAGATACGCAGTATTTT. Its protein is CASSPHRTSAGEDTQYF.

The table lists this clone with a count of one. This sequence joins TRBV19 and TRBJ2-3; 7 bases are shared with TRBD1. Trimming took 10 bases from V and 2 from J; bases not matched to a gene: 9. The CDR3 has 14 amino acids. Germline V CDR1 and CDR2: LNHDA, SQIVND (reference sequence). The CDR3 spells CATSRDSYTDTQYF. CDR3 nucleotide sequence: TGTGCCACTTCCCGGGACAGCTACACAGATACGCAGTATTTT.

This clone was seen once. The chain combines TRBV7-3 with TRBJ1-3, with TRBD1 matching over 9 bases. This CDR3 is built from 17 residues. Germline V gene sequence: CDR1 SGHTA, CDR2 FQGTGA. V gave up 0 bases and J gave up 2 bases; unmatched junction bases: 5. Here the CDR3 reads CASSLTTWDRAGNTIYF. CDR3 coding DNA: TGTGCCAGCAGCTTAACTACTTGGGACAGGGCTGGAAACACCATATATTTT. Together with reference TRBV7-3 and TRBJ1-3, the CDR3 gives the full variable domain: GAGVSQTPSNKVTEKGKYVELRCDPISGHTALYWYRQSLGQGPEFLIYFQGTGAADDSGLPNDRFFAVRPEGSVSTLKIQRTERGDSAVYLCASSLTTWDRAGNTIYFGEGSWLTVV.

This sequence joins TRBV5-6 and TRBJ2-2; D possibly corresponds to TRBD2 (6 bases). The V end was cut by 4 bases, the J end by 6 bases, with 10 bases between. Germline CDR1 SGHDT, CDR2 YYEEEE. This CDR3 is built from 13 residues. The CDR3 loop reads CASSRTISGELFF. The CDR3 region has the DNA TGTGCCAGCAGCCGGACTATATCCGGGGAGCTGTTTTTT.

CDR3: CAIVEQRERELETQYF. The CDR3 coding sequence is TGTGCCATCGTAGAACAGCGGGAGAGGGAACTAGAGACCCAGTACTTC. This chain joins TRBV10-3 and TRBJ2-5; 8 bases map to TRBD2. V shed 8 bases and J 4 bases; nucleotides not matched to a gene: 15. Germline CDR1 is ENHRY and CDR2 is SYGVKD. The CDR3 covers 16 residues.

The chain carries TRBV28 and TRBJ1-3; D might be TRBD1 (5 bases). The V gene's germline CDR1 is MDHEN and CDR2 SYDVKM. The V end lost 4 bases, the J end lost 3 bases, and 13 bases lay between the germline ends. The CDR3 loop spans 15 amino acids. This CDR3 reads CASSSQGGGGNTIYF. Written as DNA, the CDR3 is TGTGCCAGCAGTTCGCAGGGAGGAGGTGGAAACACCATATATTTT.

The chain joins TRBV5-4 to TRBJ2-7; D may be TRBD2 (6 bases). CDR1 SGHNT and CDR2 YYREEE come from the germline V gene (reference sequence). With 0 bases removed from V and 6 bases from J, the gap between germline ends came to 16 bases. The length of the CDR3 is 15 residues. CDR3 coding DNA: TGTGCCAGCAGCTTGGCCGGGAGTAGTATCGCCGAGCAGTACTTC. It yields the protein CASSLAGSSIAEQYF.

This clone has only one observation. The chain links TRBV5-1 to TRBJ2-7; D may be TRBD2 (6 bases). The V end lost 4 bases, the J end lost 3 bases, and 17 bases lay between the germline ends. Germline V gene data show CDR1 as SGHRS and CDR2 as YFSETQ. The CDR3 is made up of 15 amino acids. The CDR3 is CASSLGSAGNYEQYF. CDR3 DNA sequence: TGCGCCAGCAGCCTGGGGTCGGCGGGGAACTACGAGCAGTACTTC.

This sequence joins TRBV7-2 and TRBJ1-1; 9 bases agree with TRBD1. V shed 6 bases and J 10 bases; nucleotides not matched to a gene: 12. CDR3 length: 14 residues. Germline V CDR1 and CDR2: SGHTA, FQGNSA. The CDR3 region has the DNA TGTGCCAGCAGTCTCCGGACAGGGGAGGTGGTAGCTTTCTTT. Translating it yields CASSLRTGEVVAFF.

This sequence joins TRBV7-2 and TRBJ2-2; D might be TRBD1 (6 bases). Trimming left V 5 bases short and J 3 bases short, with 13 bases between. The CDR3 loop spans 15 amino acids. CDR1 SGHTA and CDR2 FQGNSA come from the germline V gene. CDR3: CASSLQGRDTGELFF. The DNA for the CDR3 is TGTGCCAGCAGCCTACAGGGTCGAGACACCGGGGAGCTGTTTTTT.

The V gene is TRBV5-5, the J gene TRBJ2-7; 12 bases line up with TRBD2. V shed 1 base, J shed 4 bases, and the junction held 9 bases outside the gene matches. Germline V gene sequence: CDR1 SGHKS, CDR2 YYEKEE (reference sequence). The CDR3 covers 17 residues. This CDR3 is CASSLHLLTSGSYEQYF. The CDR3 DNA reads TGTGCCAGCAGCTTGCATTTGTTGACTAGCGGGAGTTACGAGCAGTACTTC.

V and J are TRBV12-3 or TRBV12-4 and TRBJ2-7; D is perhaps TRBD2 (5 bases). V gave up 5 bases and J gave up 12 bases, with 20 bases separating them. CDR3 length equals 13 residues. The CDR3 sequence is CASSPRSPVGVYF. CDR3 sequence (DNA): TGTGCCAGCAGTCCACGAAGCCCAGTCGGGGTGTACTTC.

The V and J genes are TRBV7-8 and TRBJ1-5; 7 nucleotides align to TRBD1. The CDR3 extends over 14 amino acids. Germline values: CDR1 SGHVS, CDR2 FQNEAQ. Unmatched junction bases numbered 5, after V lost 5 bases and J lost 4 bases. The CDR3 here is CASSPNRGNQPQHF. DNA for the CDR3: TGTGCCAGCAGCCCAAACAGGGGTAATCAGCCCCAGCATTTT.

The rearrangement uses TRBV28 and TRBJ2-7; the D is unclear. Germline CDR1 MDHEN, CDR2 SYDVKM. The CDR3 has 14 residues. Trimming stripped 6 bases from V and 3 bases from J, with 15 bases between. The CDR3 nucleotides read TGTGCCAGCAGCAGCACTACAAACTTCTACGAGCAGTACTTC. Its protein product is CASSSTTNFYEQYF.

V usage is TRBV24-1 and J usage is TRBJ2-5; TRBD1 aligns across 7 bases. Trimming at V came to 7 bases and at J to 2 bases, leaving 3 bases not matched to a gene. Germline CDR1 reads KGHDR; CDR2 reads SFDVKD. The CDR3 has 13 residues. CDR3 region: CATSTGQQETQYF. In nucleotides, the CDR3 is TGTGCCACCAGCACGGGACAGCAAGAGACCCAGTACTTC.

In its sample, this clone was seen once. V gene TRBV16 combines with J gene TRBJ1-4, with no clear D. CDR1 KGHSY and CDR2 FQNENV come from the germline V gene. V lost 2 bases, J lost 8 bases, and 6 bases lay in between. The CDR3 totals 12 residues. CDR3 bases: TGTGCCAGCAGCCAAAGTCGGGAAAAACTGTTTTTT. This codes for CASSQSREKLFF.

The chain is built from TRBV4-1 and TRBJ1-4, with 7 bases fitting TRBD1. J was trimmed by 7 bases and V by 4 bases; bases with no gene match: 6. CDR3 size: 14 residues. Germline V gives CDR1 MGHRA, CDR2 YSYEKL. Here the CDR3 reads CASSRQGEGEKLFF. For the CDR3, the DNA is TGCGCCAGCAGCCGACAGGGCGAGGGTGAAAAACTGTTTTTT.

V usage is TRBV7-9 and J usage is TRBJ1-2; tentative D call: TRBD1 (6 bases). The V end lost 4 bases, the J end lost 3 bases, and 21 bases lay between the germline ends. CDR1 is SEHNR and CDR2 is FQNEAQ in the germline V gene (reference sequence). This CDR3 spans 17 amino acids. The CDR3 here is CASSYPWGQGVDYGYTF. The CDR3 coding sequence is TGTGCCAGCAGCTACCCCTGGGGGCAGGGTGTGGACTATGGCTACACCTTC.

The V call is TRBV28, the J call TRBJ1-5; a weak D match, TRBD1 (5 bases). Trimming took off 4 bases at V and 4 bases at J, with 11 bases between the two ends. CDR1 is MDHEN and CDR2 is SYDVKM in the germline V gene. This CDR3 contains 14 residues. The CDR3 reads CASSSPGLNQPQHF. The CDR3 DNA reads TGTGCCAGCAGTTCCCCGGGACTGAATCAGCCCCAGCATTTT. Full variable domain (remainder filled in from reference TRBV28 and TRBJ1-5): DVKVTQSSRYLVKRTGEKVFLECVQDMDHENMFWYRQDPGLGLRLIYFSYDVKMKEKGDIPEGYSVSREKKERFSLILESASTNQTSMYLCASSSPGLNQPQHFGDGTRLSIL.